Listed here are 25 T cell receptor beta chains from one sample, sequenced in a study of shared clonotypes between healthy human individuals. The table came from immunoSEQ multiplex PCR; TCRdb's copy has only in-frame clones and leaves some out. The sample has 1.4 million to 1.5 million clones, approximately 96% seen once. Input material: naive CD4+ T cells sorted from blood. The sample's subset: CD45RA+ positively selected. The receptor source for this set is a man in his thirties or forties in good health.

The chain uses TRBV28 and TRBJ1-2; TRBD1 aligns across 8 bases. V dropped 10 bases and J dropped 1; count of bases not matched to a gene: 20. Germline V gives CDR1 MDHEN, CDR2 SYDVKM. The CDR3 covers 18 residues. The CDR3 loop reads CATHNAFIGTGINYGYTF. In nucleotides, the CDR3 is TGTGCCACCCATAACGCTTTTATCGGGACAGGTATTAACTATGGCTACACCTTC.

About this clone itself: The sample carries other DNA sequences with the same CDR3. The rearrangement joins TRBV6-5 to TRBJ2-7, with a possible D match to TRBD1 (6 bases). CDR1 MNHEY and CDR2 SVGAGI come from the germline V gene. The CDR3 is 11 residues long. V lost 6 bases, J lost 6 bases, and 9 bases lay in between. The CDR3 DNA sequence: TGTGCCAGCAGCCAAGGGGGCGAGCAGTACTTC. As protein: CASSQGGEQYF.

Worth noting for this clone: Additional DNA sequences in this sample encode the identical CDR3. The V gene is TRBV7-9, the J gene TRBJ1-1, with D hard to call. In germline, CDR1 is SEHNR, CDR2 FQNEAQ (reference sequence). Trimming stripped 2 bases from V and 4 bases from J, with 8 bases between. CDR3 size: 13 residues. The CDR3 nucleotides read TGTGCCAGCAGCTTAAAGGGTACCACTGAAGCTTTCTTT. Translated: CASSLKGTTEAFF.

The chain is built from TRBV18 and TRBJ2-7; the match to TRBD1 covers 10 bases. Unmatched junction bases numbered 12, after V lost 3 bases and J lost 4 bases. Germline loops: CDR1 KGHSH, CDR2 LQKENI. The CDR3 has 17 residues. The CDR3 spells CASSPYHRDRGGYEQYF. The CDR3 DNA reads as TGTGCCAGCTCACCGTACCACCGGGACAGGGGTGGATACGAGCAGTACTTC.

V usage is TRBV15 and J usage is TRBJ2-7; 9 bases are shared with TRBD1. V shed 3 bases, J shed 5 bases, and the junction held 8 bases outside the gene matches. CDR3 size: 15 residues. CDR1 and CDR2 (germline): LNHNV, YYDKDF (reference sequence). CDR3: CATSSLRGQGNEQYF. CDR3 coding DNA: TGTGCCACCAGCAGCCTGAGGGGACAGGGTAACGAGCAGTACTTC.

V usage is TRBV6-1 and J usage is TRBJ2-3, with D perhaps TRBD2 (6 bases). In germline, CDR1 is MNHNS, CDR2 SASEGT. CDR3 length equals 19 residues. V lost 4 bases and J lost 2, with 25 bases in between. The CDR3 bases are TGTGCCAGCAGTGCCCCAACCCCTGGGGGAGGTGGGTCCACAGATACGCAGTATTTT. This encodes CASSAPTPGGGGSTDTQYF.

The chain uses TRBV7-9 and TRBJ2-3; 9 bases align to TRBD1. CDR3 length equals 17 residues. V shed 1 base and J 4 bases; nucleotides not matched to a gene: 9. From germline, CDR1 is SEHNR and CDR2 FQNEAQ (reference sequence). CDR3 residues: CASSLEGQGFKADTQYF. Written as DNA, the CDR3 is TGTGCCAGCAGCTTAGAGGGACAGGGATTTAAAGCAGATACGCAGTATTTT.

The chain is built from TRBV27 and TRBJ1-1; D remains ambiguous. The germline CDR1 and CDR2 sequences are MNHEY and SMNVEV (reference sequence). The CDR3 totals 15 residues. V was trimmed by 5 bases and J by 4 bases, leaving 17 bases between them. CDR3 residues: CASSTSPQVGTEAFF. The CDR3 DNA follows: TGTGCCAGCAGTACCTCCCCCCAGGTCGGCACTGAAGCTTTCTTT.

In this sample, this clone turned up once. This chain connects TRBV6-5 to TRBJ2-7, with D perhaps matching TRBD1 (5 bases). The V end was cut by 2 bases, the J end by 3 bases, with 8 bases between. The CDR3 runs to 13 residues. In germline, CDR1 is MNHEY, CDR2 SVGAGI. The CDR3 region has the DNA TGTGCCAGCAGTTACAACAGGTACTACGAGCAGTACTTC. It codes for CASSYNRYYEQYF.

The chain has TRBV4-1 and TRBJ1-1, with 7 positions matching TRBD1. The trim removed 3 bases at V and 5 bases at J, leaving 6 bases unmatched. CDR1 is MGHRA, CDR2 YSYEKL, per germline. This CDR3 has 14 residues. The CDR3 sequence: CASSHGDSRTEAFF. In DNA, the CDR3 is TGCGCCAGCAGCCATGGGGACAGTAGAACTGAAGCTTTCTTT.

The J gene is TRBJ1-4, the V gene TRBV15, with unresolved D. The CDR3 length is 15 residues. V was cut by 5 bases and J by 0 bases, with 10 bases left in between. The germline CDR1 and CDR2 sequences are LNHNV and YYDKDF (reference sequence). The CDR3 loop is CATSLRRATNEKLFF. DNA of the CDR3: TGTGCCACCAGCCTCAGACGTGCAACTAATGAAAAACTGTTTTTT.

The chain links TRBV15 to TRBJ1-4; 11 nucleotides align to TRBD1. The trim removed 0 bases at V and 7 bases at J, leaving 10 bases unmatched. The CDR3 sequence is 18 residues long. From germline, CDR1 is LNHNV and CDR2 YYDKDF (reference sequence). The CDR3 loop reads CATSRDRGQGEESEKLFF. CDR3 DNA sequence: TGTGCCACCAGCAGAGATAGGGGACAGGGGGAGGAGAGTGAAAAACTGTTTTTT. The full variable domain, rest sourced from reference TRBV15 and TRBJ1-4, is DAMVIQNPRYQVTQFGKPVTLSCSQTLNHNVMYWYQQKSSQAPKLLFHYYDKDFNNEADTPDNFQSRRPNTSFCFLDIRSPGLGDTAMYLCATSRDRGQGEESEKLFFGSGTQLSVL.

This sequence joins TRBV19 and TRBJ1-5; D is possibly TRBD1 (5 bases). Trimming shortened V by 3 bases and J by 6 bases, and 12 bases separated the two germline ends. Germline loops: CDR1 LNHDA, CDR2 SQIVND (reference sequence). This CDR3 has 14 amino acids. CDR3 sequence (DNA): TGTGCCAGTAGTATCAGGGACGGCGGTCAGCCCCAGCATTTT. Translating gives CASSIRDGGQPQHF. Together with reference TRBV19 and TRBJ1-5, the CDR3 gives the full variable domain: DGGITQSPKYLFRKEGQNVTLSCEQNLNHDAMYWYRQDPGQGLRLIYYSQIVNDFQKGDIAEGYSVSREKKESFPLTVTSAQKNPTAFYLCASSIRDGGQPQHFGDGTRLSIL.

V gene TRBV9 combines with J gene TRBJ2-7; 10 positions match TRBD1. The V segment lost 4 bases and the J segment 5 bases; nucleotides outside the gene matches: 6. The CDR3 covers 14 residues. Germline V gives CDR1 SGDLS, CDR2 YYNGEE. The CDR3 DNA is TGTGCCAGCAGCAAGACAGGGGGCAGCCACGAGCAGTACTTC. Translating gives CASSKTGGSHEQYF.

The J gene is TRBJ2-7, the V gene TRBV9; TRBD2 agrees at 12 bases. Unmatched junction bases numbered 5, after V lost 0 bases and J lost 4 bases. The CDR3 loop spans 16 amino acids. The germline CDR1 and CDR2 sequences are SGDLS and YYNGEE. The CDR3 loop reads CASSVDLAGGPYEQYF. CDR3 nucleotides: TGTGCCAGCAGCGTAGATCTAGCGGGAGGGCCGTACGAGCAGTACTTC.

The rearrangement joins TRBV2 to TRBJ1-1; tentatively, D is TRBD1 (6 bases). Trimming took 1 base from V and 1 from J, leaving 10 bases between them. The CDR3 is 15 amino acids. Germline values: CDR1 SNHLY, CDR2 FYNNEI. CDR3 coding DNA: TGTGCCAGCAGTGAAGTGGGGGCGAGGAACACTGAAGCTTTCTTT. It is translated as CASSEVGARNTEAFF.

The chain couples TRBV18 to TRBJ2-7; 8 bases agree with TRBD2. Germline values: CDR1 KGHSH, CDR2 LQKENI. This CDR3 comprises 15 residues. V shed 0 bases, J shed 2 bases, and the junction held 3 bases outside the gene matches. The CDR3 bases are TGTGCCAGCTCACCACCGATTAGCGGGGCCTACGAGCAGTACTTC. Amino acids: CASSPPISGAYEQYF.

Concerning this clone: The sample holds other DNA sequences that translate to the same CDR3. The rearrangement links TRBV18 to TRBJ2-1; perhaps TRBD1 as D (5 bases). This CDR3 comprises 13 residues. Germline V CDR1 and CDR2: KGHSH, LQKENI. V was shortened by 0 bases and J by 8 bases, with 8 bases between the two germline ends. The CDR3 DNA is TGTGCCAGCTCACCACCGACCAGGGATGAGCAGTTCTTC. It encodes CASSPPTRDEQFF.

The chain employs TRBV2 and TRBJ2-1; possible D gene TRBD2, 5 bases. Deletions cut 7 bases from V and 3 bases from J, with 10 bases between. Germline CDR1 is SNHLY and CDR2 is FYNNEI. The CDR3 runs 13 residues. The chain's CDR3 is CASNALGYNEQFF. For the CDR3, the DNA is TGTGCCAGCAATGCACTAGGCTACAATGAGCAGTTCTTC.

The chain links TRBV7-9 to TRBJ2-2; no definite D call. Germline CDR1 and CDR2: SEHNR and FQNEAQ (reference sequence). The V and J ends lost 3 bases and 6 bases respectively, with 8 bases between them. The CDR3 consists of 13 residues. DNA for the CDR3: TGTGCCAGCAGCTTCCGTATCGCCGGGGAGCTGTTTTTT. Translated: CASSFRIAGELFF.

This clone was found a few times. Additional DNA sequences in this sample encode the identical CDR3. The chain couples TRBV18 to TRBJ1-2; D possibly corresponds to TRBD1 (6 bases). The CDR3 is made up of 13 amino acids. The V and J ends lost 3 bases and 1 base respectively, with 6 bases between them. CDR1 is KGHSH, CDR2 LQKENI, per germline. CDR3 bases: TGTGCCAGCTCACCGGACAGTAACTATGGCTACACCTTC. Its protein is CASSPDSNYGYTF.

In regard to this clone: The same CDR3 also results from other DNA sequences found in this sample. V usage is TRBV7-9 and J usage is TRBJ1-1; unclear D gene. The germline V gene has CDR1 SEHNR and CDR2 FQNEAQ (reference sequence). The CDR3 sequence is 13 residues long. V was pared by 3 bases and J by 1 base, with 6 bases between. The DNA of the CDR3 is TGTGCCAGCAGCTTCGGGTCGAACACTGAAGCTTTCTTT. Translation gives CASSFGSNTEAFF.

The chain recombines TRBV6-6 with TRBJ2-1; 8 positions match TRBD2. This CDR3 is 15 amino acids long. Trimming took 4 bases from V and 8 from J; bases not matched to a gene: 10. The V gene's germline CDR1 is MNHNY and CDR2 SVGAGI (reference sequence). The CDR3 bases are TGTGCCAGCAGTTTCGGCGGGAGGCCGGTAGATGAGCAGTTCTTC. This translates into CASSFGGRPVDEQFF.

The chain is built from TRBV18 and TRBJ1-1; the D gene is possibly TRBD1 (6 bases). The CDR3 runs 13 residues. CDR1 KGHSH and CDR2 LQKENI come from the germline V gene. V was trimmed by 5 bases and J by 4 bases, leaving 11 bases between them. The CDR3, as DNA: TGTGCCAGCTCAGTCAACAGGGTCACTGAAGCTTTCTTT. Translation gives CASSVNRVTEAFF.

CDR3 region: CASGRVGYWTEAFF. For the CDR3, the DNA is TGCGCCAGCGGCCGAGTCGGGTACTGGACTGAAGCTTTCTTT. V gene TRBV5-1 combines with J gene TRBJ1-1; D is unresolved. Trimming took off 7 bases at V and 5 bases at J, with 18 bases between the two ends. This CDR3 comprises 14 residues. Germline values: CDR1 SGHRS, CDR2 YFSETQ. Filled out from reference TRBV5-1 and TRBJ1-1, the complete variable domain reads KAGVTQTPRYLIKTRGQQVTLSCSPISGHRSVSWYQQTPGQGLQFLFEYFSETQRNKGNFPGRFSGRQFSNSRSEMNVSTLELGDSALYLCASGRVGYWTEAFFGQGTRLTVV.